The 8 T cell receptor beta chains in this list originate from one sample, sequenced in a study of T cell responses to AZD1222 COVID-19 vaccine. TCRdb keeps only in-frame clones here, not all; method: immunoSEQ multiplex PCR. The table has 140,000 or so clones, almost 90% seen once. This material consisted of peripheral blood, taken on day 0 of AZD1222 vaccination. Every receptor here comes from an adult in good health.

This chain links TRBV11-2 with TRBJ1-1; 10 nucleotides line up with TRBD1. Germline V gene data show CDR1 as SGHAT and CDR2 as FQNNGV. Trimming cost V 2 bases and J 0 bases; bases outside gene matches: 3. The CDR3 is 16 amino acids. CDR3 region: CASSLRDRGVNTEAFF. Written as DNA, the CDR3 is TGTGCCAGCAGCTTAAGGGACAGGGGTGTGAACACTGAAGCTTTCTTT.

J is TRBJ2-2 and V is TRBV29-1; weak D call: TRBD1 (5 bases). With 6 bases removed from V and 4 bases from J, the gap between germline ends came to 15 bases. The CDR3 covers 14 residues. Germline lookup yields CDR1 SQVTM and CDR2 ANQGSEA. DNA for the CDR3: TGCAGCGTCCCAGGGCCGAAGCTCACCGGGGAGCTGTTTTTT. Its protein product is CSVPGPKLTGELFF.

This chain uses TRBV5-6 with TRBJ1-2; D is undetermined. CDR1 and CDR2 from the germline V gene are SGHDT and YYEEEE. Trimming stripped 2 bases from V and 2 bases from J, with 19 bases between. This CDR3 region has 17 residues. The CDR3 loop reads CASSLLKTGGLNYGYTF. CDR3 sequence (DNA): TGTGCCAGCAGCTTATTGAAAACGGGTGGGTTGAACTATGGCTACACCTTC.

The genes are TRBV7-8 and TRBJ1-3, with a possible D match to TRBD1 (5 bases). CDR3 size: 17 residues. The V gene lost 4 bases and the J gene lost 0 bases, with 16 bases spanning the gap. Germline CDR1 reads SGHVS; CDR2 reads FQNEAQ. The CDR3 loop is CASSSPGSGASGNTIYF. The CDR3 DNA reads TGTGCCAGCAGCTCGCCGGGGAGCGGGGCCTCTGGAAACACCATATATTTT. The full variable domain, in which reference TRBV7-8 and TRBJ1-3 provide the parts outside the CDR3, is GAGVSQSPRYKVAKRGQDVALRCDPISGHVSLFWYQQALGQGPEFLTYFQNEAQLDKSGLPSDRFFAERPEGSVSTLKIQRTQQEDSAVYLCASSSPGSGASGNTIYFGEGSWLTVV.

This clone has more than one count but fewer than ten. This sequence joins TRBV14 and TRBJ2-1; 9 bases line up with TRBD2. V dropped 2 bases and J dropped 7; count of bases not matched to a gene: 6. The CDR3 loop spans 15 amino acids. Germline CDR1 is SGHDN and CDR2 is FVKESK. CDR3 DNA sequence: TGTGCCAGCAGCCAAATAGCGGGAGTTGGGAATGAGCAGTTCTTC. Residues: CASSQIAGVGNEQFF.

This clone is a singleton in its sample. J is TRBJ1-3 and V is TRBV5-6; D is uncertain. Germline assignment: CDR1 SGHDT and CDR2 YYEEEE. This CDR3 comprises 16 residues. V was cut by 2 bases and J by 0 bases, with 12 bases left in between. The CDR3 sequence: CASSFSAVYSGNTIYF. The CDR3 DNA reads TGTGCCAGCAGCTTTTCAGCAGTTTACTCTGGAAACACCATATATTTT.

The CDR3 is CASSYGRGVTDTQYF. The CDR3 region has the DNA TGTGCCAGCAGCTATGGGAGGGGAGTTACAGATACGCAGTATTTT. This sequence joins TRBV7-9 and TRBJ2-3, with 7 nucleotides matching TRBD2. The germline V gene encodes CDR1 SEHNR and CDR2 FQNEAQ (reference sequence). The CDR3 length is 15 residues. V shed 4 bases and J 3 bases; nucleotides not matched to a gene: 7.

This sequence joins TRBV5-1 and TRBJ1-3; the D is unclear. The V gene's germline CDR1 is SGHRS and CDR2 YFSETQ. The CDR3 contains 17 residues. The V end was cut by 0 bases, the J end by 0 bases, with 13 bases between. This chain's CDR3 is CASSLVPEGFSGNTIYF. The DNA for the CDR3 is TGCGCCAGCAGCTTGGTGCCAGAGGGATTCTCTGGAAACACCATATATTTT.